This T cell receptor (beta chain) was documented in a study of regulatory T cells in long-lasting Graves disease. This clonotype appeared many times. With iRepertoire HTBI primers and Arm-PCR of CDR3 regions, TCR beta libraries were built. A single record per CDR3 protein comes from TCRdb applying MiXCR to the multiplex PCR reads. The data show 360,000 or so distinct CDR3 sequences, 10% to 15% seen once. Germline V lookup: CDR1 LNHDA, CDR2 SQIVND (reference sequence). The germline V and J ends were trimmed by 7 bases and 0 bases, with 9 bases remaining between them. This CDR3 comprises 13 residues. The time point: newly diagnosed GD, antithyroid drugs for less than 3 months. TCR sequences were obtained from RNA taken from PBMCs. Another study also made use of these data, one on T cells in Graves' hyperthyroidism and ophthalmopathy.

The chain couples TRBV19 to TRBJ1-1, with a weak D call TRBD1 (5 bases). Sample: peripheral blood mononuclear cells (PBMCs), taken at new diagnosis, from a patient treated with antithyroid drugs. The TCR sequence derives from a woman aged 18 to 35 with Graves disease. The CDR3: CASTKQVNTEAFF. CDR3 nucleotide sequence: TGTGCCAGTACGAAACAGGTGAACACTGAAGCTTTCTTT.